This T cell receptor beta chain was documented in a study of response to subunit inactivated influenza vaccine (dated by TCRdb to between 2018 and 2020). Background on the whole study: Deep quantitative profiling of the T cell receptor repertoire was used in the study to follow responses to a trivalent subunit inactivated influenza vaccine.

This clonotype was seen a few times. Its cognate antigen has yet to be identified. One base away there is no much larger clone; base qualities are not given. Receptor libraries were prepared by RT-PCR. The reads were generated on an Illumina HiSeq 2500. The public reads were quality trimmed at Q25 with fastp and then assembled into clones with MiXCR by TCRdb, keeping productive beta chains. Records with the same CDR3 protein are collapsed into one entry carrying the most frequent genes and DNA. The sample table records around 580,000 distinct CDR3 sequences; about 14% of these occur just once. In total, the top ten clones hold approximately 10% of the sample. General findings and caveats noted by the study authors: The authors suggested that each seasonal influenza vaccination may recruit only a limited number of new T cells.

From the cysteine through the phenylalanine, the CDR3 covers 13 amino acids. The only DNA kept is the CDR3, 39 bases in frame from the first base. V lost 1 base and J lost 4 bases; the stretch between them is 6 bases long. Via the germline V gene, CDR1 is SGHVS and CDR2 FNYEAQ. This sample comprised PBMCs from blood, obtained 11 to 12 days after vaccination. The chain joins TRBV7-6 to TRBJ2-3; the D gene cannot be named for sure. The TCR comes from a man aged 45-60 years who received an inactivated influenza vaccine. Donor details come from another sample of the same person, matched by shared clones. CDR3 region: CASSLVVADTQYF. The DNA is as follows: TGTGCCAGCAGCTTAGTCGTCGCAGATACGCAGTATTTT. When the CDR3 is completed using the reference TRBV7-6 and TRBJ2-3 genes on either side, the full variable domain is GAGVSQSPRYKVTKRGQDVALRCDPISGHVSLYWYRQALGQGPEFLTYFNYEAQQDKSGLPNDRFSAERPEGSISTLTIQRTEQRDSAMYRCASSLVVADTQYFGPGTRLTVL.